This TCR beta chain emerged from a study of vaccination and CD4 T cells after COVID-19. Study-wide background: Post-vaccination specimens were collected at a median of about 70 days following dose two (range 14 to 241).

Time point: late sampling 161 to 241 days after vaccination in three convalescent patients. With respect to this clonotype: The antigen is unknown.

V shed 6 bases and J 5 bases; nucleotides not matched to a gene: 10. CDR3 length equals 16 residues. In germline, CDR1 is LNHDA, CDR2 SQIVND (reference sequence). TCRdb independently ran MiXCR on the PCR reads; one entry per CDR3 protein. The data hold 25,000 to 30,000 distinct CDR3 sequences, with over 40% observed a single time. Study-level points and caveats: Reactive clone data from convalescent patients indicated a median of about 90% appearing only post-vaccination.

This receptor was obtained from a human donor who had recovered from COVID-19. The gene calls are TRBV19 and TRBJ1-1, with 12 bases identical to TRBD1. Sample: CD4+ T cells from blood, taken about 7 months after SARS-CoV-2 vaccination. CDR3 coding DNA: TGTGCCAGTAGATTCGGGACAGGGGGCGCGAGGACTGAAGCTTTCTTT. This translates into CASRFGTGGARTEAFF.